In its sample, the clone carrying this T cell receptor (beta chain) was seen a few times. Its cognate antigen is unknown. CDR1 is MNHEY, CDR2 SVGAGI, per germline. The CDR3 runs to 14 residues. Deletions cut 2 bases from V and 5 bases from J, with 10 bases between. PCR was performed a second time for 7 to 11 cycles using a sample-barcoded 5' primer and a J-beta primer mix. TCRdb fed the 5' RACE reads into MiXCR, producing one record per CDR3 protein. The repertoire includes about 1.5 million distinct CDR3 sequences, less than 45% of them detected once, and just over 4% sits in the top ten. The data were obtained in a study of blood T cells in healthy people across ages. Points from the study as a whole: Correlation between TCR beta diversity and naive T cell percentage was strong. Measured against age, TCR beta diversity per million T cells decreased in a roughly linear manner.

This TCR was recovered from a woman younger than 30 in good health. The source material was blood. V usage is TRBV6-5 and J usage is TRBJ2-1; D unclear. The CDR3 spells CASSYVHANNEQFF. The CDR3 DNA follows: TGTGCCAGCAGTTACGTGCACGCAAACAATGAGCAGTTCTTC.